The source of this T cell receptor (beta chain) is a study of low-dose radiotherapy and immunotherapy resistance in tumors. Background on the study: Per fraction, Cohort 2 was given 1 Gy every two weeks, accumulating a total of 13 Gy over 26 weeks.

Priming of first-strand cDNA relied on TRAV- and TRBV-specific primers (covering alpha and beta chains). TCRs were amplified for roughly 22 PCR cycles with a constant-region primer and V-primer adapter. TCRdb fed the reads into MiXCR, producing one record per CDR3 protein. The sample shows about 60,000 distinct CDR3 sequences, about 23% of them seen only once. CDR3 size: 15 residues. Germline CDR1 is SGDLS and CDR2 is YYNGEE. V lost 4 bases, J lost 5 bases, and 13 bases lay in between. Noted time point: before trial treatment. This clonotype showed up many times. The clonotype comes from a male donor with prostate cancer. The sequenced sample was PBMCs, obtained before treatment. The V call is TRBV9, the J call TRBJ1-6; a weak D match, TRBD1 (5 bases). In DNA form, the CDR3 reads TGTGCCAGCAGCACCGGGACGGCTCATAATTCACCCCTCCACTTT. Translation: CASSTGTAHNSPLHF. Variable domain in full (rest from reference TRBV9 and TRBJ1-6): DSGVTQTPKHLITATGQRVTLRCSPRSGDLSVYWYQQSLDQGLQFLIQYYNGEERAKGNILERFSAQQFPDLHSELNLSSLELGDSALYFCASSTGTAHNSPLHFGNGTRLTVT.